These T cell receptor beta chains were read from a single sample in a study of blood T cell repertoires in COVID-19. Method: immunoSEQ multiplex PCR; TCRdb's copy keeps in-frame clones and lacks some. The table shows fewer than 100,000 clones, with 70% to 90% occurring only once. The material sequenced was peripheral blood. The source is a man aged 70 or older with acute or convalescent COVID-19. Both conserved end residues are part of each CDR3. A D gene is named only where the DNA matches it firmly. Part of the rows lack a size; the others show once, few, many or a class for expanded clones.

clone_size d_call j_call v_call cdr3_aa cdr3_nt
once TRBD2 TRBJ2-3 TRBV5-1 CASNDRERGSDTQYF TGCGCCAGCAACGACCGAGAGCGGGGCTCAGATACGCAGTATTTT
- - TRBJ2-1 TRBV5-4 CASSPSTGRMANEQFF TGTGCCAGCAGCCCTTCTACTGGGAGGATGGCCAATGAGCAGTTCTTC
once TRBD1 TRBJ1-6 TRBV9 CASSVDGDRGSPLHF TGTGCCAGCAGCGTAGATGGGGACAGGGGTTCACCCCTCCACTTT
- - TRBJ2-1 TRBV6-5 CASSSNMQSNEQFF TGTGCCAGCAGCTCGAACATGCAGTCCAATGAGCAGTTCTTC
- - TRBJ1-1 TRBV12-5 CASGTSWGVEEAFF TGTGCTAGTGGGACCTCCTGGGGCGTAGAAGAAGCTTTCTTT
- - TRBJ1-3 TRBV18 CASLNQGYGSGNTIYF TGTGCCAGCCTTAACCAGGGATATGGCTCCGGAAACACCATATATTTT
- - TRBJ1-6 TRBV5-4 CASSLGADSRNSPLHF TGTGCCAGCAGCCTGGGGGCAGACAGTCGAAATTCACCCCTCCACTTT
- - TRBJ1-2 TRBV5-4 CASSSRMGPQSGYTF TGTGCCAGCAGTTCTCGGATGGGGCCCCAGAGCGGCTACACCTTC
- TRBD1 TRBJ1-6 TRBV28 CASRQRQGRGSPLHF TGTGCCAGCAGGCAACGACAGGGAAGGGGGTCACCCCTCCACTTT
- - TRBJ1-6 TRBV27 CASSSKTGPSSYNSPLHF TGTGCCAGCAGTTCCAAGACAGGTCCGAGCTCCTATAATTCACCCCTCCACTTT
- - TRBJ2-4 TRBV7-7 CASSLGQSQAKNIQYF TGTGCCAGCAGCTTAGGACAGTCCCAAGCCAAAAACATTCAGTACTTC
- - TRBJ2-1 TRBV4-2 CASSQEGVNEQFF TGTGCCAGCAGCCAAGAAGGGGTAAATGAGCAGTTCTTC
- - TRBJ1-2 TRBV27 CASSETGRGYTF TGTGCCAGCAGTGAGACAGGACGTGGCTACACCTTC